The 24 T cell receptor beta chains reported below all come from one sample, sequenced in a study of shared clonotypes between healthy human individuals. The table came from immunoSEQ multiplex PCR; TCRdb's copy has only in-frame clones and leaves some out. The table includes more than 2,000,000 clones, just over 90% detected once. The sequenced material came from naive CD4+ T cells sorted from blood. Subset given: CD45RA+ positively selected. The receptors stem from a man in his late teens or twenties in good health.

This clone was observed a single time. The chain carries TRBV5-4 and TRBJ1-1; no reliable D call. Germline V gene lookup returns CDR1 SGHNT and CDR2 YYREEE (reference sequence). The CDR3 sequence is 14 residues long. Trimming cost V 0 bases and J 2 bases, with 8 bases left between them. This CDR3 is CASSLDATNTEAFF. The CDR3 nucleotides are TGTGCCAGCAGCTTGGACGCCACCAACACTGAAGCTTTCTTT. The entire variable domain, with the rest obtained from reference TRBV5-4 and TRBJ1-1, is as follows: ETGVTQSPTHLIKTRGQQVTLRCSSQSGHNTVSWYQQALGQGPQFIFQYYREEENGRGNFPPRFSGLQFPNYSSELNVNALELDDSALYLCASSLDATNTEAFFGQGTRLTVV.

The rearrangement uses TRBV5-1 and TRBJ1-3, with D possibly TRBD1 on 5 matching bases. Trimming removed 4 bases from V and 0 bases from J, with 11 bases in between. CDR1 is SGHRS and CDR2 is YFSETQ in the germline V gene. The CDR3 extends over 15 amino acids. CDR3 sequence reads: CASSIRGDSGNTIYF. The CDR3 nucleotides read TGCGCCAGCAGCATCCGGGGGGACTCTGGAAACACCATATATTTT. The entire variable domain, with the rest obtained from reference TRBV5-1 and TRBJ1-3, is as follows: KAGVTQTPRYLIKTRGQQVTLSCSPISGHRSVSWYQQTPGQGLQFLFEYFSETQRNKGNFPGRFSGRQFSNSRSEMNVSTLELGDSALYLCASSIRGDSGNTIYFGEGSWLTVV.

CDR3: CASSLQDPTEAFF. DNA of the CDR3: TGCGCCAGCAGCTTGCAAGACCCCACTGAAGCTTTCTTT. The chain links TRBV5-1 to TRBJ1-1; no definite D call. The CDR3 length is 13 residues. Germline CDR1 reads SGHRS; CDR2 reads YFSETQ. Trimming took off 1 base at V and 4 bases at J, with 8 bases between the two ends.

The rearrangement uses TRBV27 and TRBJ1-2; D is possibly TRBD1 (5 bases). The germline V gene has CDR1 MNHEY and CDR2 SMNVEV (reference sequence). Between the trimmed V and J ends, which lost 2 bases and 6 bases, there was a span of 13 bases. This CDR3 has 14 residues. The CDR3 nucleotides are TGTGCCAGCAGTTTACTTGGGACGGCAGATGGCTACACCTTC. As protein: CASSLLGTADGYTF.

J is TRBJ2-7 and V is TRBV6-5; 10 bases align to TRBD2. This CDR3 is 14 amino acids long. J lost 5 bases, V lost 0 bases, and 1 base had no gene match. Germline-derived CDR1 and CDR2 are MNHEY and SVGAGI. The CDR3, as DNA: TGTGCCAGCAGTTACTCAGGGACTAGCGACGAGCAGTACTTC. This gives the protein CASSYSGTSDEQYF.

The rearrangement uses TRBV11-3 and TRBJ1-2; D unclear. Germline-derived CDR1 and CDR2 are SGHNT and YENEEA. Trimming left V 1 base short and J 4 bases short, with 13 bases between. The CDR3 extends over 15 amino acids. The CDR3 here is CASSLGIKDGYGYTF. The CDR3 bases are TGTGCCAGCAGCTTAGGAATCAAGGACGGCTATGGCTACACCTTC.

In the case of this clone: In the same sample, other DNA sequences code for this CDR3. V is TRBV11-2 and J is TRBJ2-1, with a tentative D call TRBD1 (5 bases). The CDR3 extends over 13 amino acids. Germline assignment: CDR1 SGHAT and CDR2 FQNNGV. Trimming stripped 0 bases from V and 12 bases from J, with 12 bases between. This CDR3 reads CASSLDGQGSQFF. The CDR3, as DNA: TGTGCCAGCAGCTTAGATGGCCAGGGATCGCAGTTCTTC.

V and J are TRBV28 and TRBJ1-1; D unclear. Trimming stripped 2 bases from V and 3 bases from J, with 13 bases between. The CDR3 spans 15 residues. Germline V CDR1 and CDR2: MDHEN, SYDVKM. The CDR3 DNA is TGTGCCAGCAGTTTACCCCTAGGGAGGGACACTGAAGCTTTCTTT. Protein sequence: CASSLPLGRDTEAFF.

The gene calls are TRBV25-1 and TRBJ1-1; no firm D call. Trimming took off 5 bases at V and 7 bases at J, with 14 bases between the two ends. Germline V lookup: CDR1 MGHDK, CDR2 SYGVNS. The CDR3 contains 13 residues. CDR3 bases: TGTGCCAGCAGTCCCCACAGCCAGCTTGAAGCTTTCTTT. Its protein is CASSPHSQLEAFF.

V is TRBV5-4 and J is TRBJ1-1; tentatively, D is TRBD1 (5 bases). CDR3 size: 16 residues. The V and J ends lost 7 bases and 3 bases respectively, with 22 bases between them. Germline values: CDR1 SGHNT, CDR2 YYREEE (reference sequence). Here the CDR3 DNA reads TGTGCCAGCTCGAAGACTGGGACCTTGAGGGACACTGAAGCTTTCTTT. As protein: CASSKTGTLRDTEAFF.

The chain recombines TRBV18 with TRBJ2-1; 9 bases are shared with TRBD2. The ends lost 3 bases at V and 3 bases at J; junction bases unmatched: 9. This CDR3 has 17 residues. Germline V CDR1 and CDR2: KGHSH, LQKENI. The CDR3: CASSPLPSGINYNEQFF. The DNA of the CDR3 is TGTGCCAGCTCACCGCTACCTAGCGGGATAAACTACAATGAGCAGTTCTTC.

This chain's CDR3 is CASSGFSSVVAGELFF. The CDR3, as DNA: TGTGCCAGCTCAGGTTTCTCGTCGGTGGTGGCCGGGGAGCTGTTTTTT. V is TRBV18 and J is TRBJ2-2, with no clear D. Per germline, CDR1 KGHSH and CDR2 LQKENI. Trimming shortened V by 5 bases and J by 6 bases, and 19 bases separated the two germline ends. This CDR3 comprises 16 residues. The whole variable domain, filled in from reference TRBV18 and TRBJ2-2, reads NAGVMQNPRHLVRRRGQEARLRCSPMKGHSHVYWYRQLPEEGLKFMVYLQKENIIDESGMPKERFSAEFPKEGPSILRIQQVVRGDSAAYFCASSGFSSVVAGELFFGEGSRLTVL.

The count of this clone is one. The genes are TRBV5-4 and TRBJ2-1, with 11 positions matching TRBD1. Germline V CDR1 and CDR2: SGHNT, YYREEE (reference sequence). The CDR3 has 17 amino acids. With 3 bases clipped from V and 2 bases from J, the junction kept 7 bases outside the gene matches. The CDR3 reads CASSSGQGAFPYNEQFF. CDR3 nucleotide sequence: TGTGCCAGCAGCTCCGGACAGGGGGCGTTTCCCTACAATGAGCAGTTCTTC.

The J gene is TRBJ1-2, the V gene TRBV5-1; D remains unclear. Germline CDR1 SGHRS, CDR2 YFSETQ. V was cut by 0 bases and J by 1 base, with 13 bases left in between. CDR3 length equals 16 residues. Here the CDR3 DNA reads TGCGCCAGCAGCTTGGTCTCGGCCCCCCTTAACTATGGCTACACCTTC. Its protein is CASSLVSAPLNYGYTF.

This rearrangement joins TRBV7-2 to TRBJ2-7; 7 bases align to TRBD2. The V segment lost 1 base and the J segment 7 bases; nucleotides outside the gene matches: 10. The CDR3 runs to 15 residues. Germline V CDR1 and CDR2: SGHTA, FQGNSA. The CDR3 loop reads CASSLEFGGGYEQYF. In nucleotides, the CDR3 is TGTGCCAGCAGCTTAGAATTTGGGGGAGGGTATGAGCAGTACTTC.

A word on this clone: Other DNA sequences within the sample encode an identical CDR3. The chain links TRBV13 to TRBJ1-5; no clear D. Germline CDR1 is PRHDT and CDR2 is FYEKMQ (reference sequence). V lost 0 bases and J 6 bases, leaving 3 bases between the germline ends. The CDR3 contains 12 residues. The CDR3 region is CASSLGAQPQHF. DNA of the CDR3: TGTGCCAGCAGCTTAGGGGCTCAGCCCCAGCATTTT.

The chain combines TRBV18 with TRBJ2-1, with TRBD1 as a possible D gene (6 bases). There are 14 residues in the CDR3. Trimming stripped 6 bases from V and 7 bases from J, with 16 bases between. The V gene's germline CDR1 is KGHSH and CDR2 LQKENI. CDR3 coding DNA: TGTGCCAGCTCCCCAGGGGCCTCGTGGAATGAGCAGTTCTTC. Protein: CASSPGASWNEQFF.

CDR3 amino acids: CAWSAGTRVNEQFF. CDR3 bases: TGTGCCTGGAGTGCCGGGACTAGGGTCAATGAGCAGTTCTTC. The chain couples TRBV30 to TRBJ2-1; 8 bases match TRBD2. The V gene's germline CDR1 is GTSNPN and CDR2 SVGIG (reference sequence). The CDR3 consists of 14 residues. With V trimmed by 1 base and J by 6 bases, 5 bases remained unmatched.

CDR3 sequence: CASTRKGEGYGYTF. The CDR3 DNA reads TGTGCCAGCACCAGAAAAGGGGAGGGGTATGGCTACACCTTC. The chain has TRBV27 and TRBJ1-2; a possible D gene is TRBD1 (5 bases). The V end was cut by 7 bases, the J end by 5 bases, with 17 bases between. Per germline, CDR1 MNHEY and CDR2 SMNVEV (reference sequence). The CDR3 sequence is 14 residues long.

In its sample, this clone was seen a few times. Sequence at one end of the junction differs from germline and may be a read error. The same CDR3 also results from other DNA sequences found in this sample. DNA for the CDR3: TGTGCCATCAGCGAGTCGGGGGTTAACTATGGCTACACCTTC. It is translated as CAISESGVNYGYTF. This sequence joins TRBV10-3 and TRBJ1-2; the D gene is possibly TRBD1 (5 bases). The CDR3 is 14 amino acids. Germline CDR1 and CDR2: ENHRY and SYGVKD.

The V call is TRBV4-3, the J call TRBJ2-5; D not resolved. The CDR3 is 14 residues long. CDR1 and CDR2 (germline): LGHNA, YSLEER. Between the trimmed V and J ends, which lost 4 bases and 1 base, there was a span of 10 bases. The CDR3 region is CASSPGPGQETQYF. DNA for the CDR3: TGCGCCAGCAGCCCAGGACCTGGCCAAGAGACCCAGTACTTC.

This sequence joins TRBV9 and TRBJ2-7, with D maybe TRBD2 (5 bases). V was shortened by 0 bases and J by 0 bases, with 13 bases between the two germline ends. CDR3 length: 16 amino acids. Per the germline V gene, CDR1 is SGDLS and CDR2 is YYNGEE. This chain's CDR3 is CASSVGAGASSYEQYF. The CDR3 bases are TGTGCCAGCAGCGTAGGGGCGGGTGCAAGCTCCTACGAGCAGTACTTC.

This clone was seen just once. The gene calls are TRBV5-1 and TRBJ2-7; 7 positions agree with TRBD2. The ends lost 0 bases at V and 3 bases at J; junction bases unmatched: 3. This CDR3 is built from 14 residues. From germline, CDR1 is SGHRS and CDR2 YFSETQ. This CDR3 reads CASSLGEGRYEQYF. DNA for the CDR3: TGCGCCAGCAGCTTGGGGGAGGGACGCTACGAGCAGTACTTC. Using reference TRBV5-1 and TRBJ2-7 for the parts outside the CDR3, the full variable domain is KAGVTQTPRYLIKTRGQQVTLSCSPISGHRSVSWYQQTPGQGLQFLFEYFSETQRNKGNFPGRFSGRQFSNSRSEMNVSTLELGDSALYLCASSLGEGRYEQYFGPGTRLTVT.

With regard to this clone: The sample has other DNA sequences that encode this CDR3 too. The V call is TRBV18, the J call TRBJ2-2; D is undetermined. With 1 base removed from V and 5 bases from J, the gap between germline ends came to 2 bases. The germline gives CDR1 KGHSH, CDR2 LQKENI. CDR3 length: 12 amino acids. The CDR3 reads CASSPRTGELFF. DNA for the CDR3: TGTGCCAGCTCACCACGGACCGGGGAGCTGTTTTTT.